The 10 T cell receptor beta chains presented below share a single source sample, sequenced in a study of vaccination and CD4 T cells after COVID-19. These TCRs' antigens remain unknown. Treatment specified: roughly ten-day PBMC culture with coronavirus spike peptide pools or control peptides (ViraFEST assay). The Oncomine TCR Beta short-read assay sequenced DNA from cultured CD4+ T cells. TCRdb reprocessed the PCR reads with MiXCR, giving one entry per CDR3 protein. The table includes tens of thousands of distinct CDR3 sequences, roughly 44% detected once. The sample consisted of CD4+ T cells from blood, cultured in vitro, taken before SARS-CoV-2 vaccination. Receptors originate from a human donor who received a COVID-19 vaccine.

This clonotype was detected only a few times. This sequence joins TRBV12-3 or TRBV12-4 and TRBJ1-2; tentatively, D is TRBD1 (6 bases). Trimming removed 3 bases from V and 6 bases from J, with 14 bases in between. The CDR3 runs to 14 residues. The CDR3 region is CASSFLRGRDGYTF. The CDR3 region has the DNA TGTGCCAGCAGTTTCTTGAGGGGGAGAGATGGCTACACCTTC.

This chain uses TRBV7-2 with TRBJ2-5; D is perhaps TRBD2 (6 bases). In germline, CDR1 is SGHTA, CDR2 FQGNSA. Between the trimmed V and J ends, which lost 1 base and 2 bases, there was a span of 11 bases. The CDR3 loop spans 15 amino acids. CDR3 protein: CASSLGGAGQETQYF. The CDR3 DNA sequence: TGTGCCAGCAGCTTAGGTGGTGCGGGGCAAGAGACCCAGTACTTC.

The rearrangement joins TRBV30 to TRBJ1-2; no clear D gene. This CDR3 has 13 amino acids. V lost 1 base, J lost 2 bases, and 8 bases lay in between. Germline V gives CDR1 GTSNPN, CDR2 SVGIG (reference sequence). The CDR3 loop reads CAWSAGRNYGYTF. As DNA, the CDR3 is TGTGCCTGGAGTGCAGGACGGAACTATGGCTACACCTTC.

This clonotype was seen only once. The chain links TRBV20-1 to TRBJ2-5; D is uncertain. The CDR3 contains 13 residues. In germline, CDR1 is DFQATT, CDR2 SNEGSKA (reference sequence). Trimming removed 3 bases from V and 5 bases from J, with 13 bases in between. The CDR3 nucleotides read TGCAGTGCTAGGGCTAGAACAAAGGAGACCCAGTACTTC. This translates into CSARARTKETQYF.

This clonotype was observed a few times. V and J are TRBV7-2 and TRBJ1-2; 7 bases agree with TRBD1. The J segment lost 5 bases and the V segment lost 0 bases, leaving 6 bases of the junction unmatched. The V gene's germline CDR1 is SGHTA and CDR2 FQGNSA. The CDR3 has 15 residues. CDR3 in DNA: TGTGCCAGCAGCTTAGCCCCCGGGACAGCTTATGGCTACACCTTC. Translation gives CASSLAPGTAYGYTF.

In DNA, the CDR3 is TGCGCCAGCGGGGGACTGGGCATTGACGAGCAGTACTTC. This gives the protein CASGGLGIDEQYF. The rearrangement uses TRBV10-1 and TRBJ2-7; D is perhaps TRBD2 (6 bases). V was clipped by 8 bases and J by 5 bases, with 16 bases between them. The CDR3 has 13 amino acids. Germline assignment: CDR1 WNHNN and CDR2 SYGVQD (reference sequence).

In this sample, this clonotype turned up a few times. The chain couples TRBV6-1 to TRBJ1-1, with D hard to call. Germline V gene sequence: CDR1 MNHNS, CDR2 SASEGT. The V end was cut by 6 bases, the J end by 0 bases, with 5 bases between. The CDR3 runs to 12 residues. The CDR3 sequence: CASSGVNTEAFF. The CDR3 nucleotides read TGTGCCAGCAGCGGGGTGAACACTGAAGCTTTCTTT.

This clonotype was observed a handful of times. CDR3 loop: CATTKSGNNSPLHF. Written as DNA, the CDR3 is TGTGCCACCACGAAAAGCGGGAATAATTCACCCCTCCACTTT. The chain has TRBV7-9 and TRBJ1-6; D gene ambiguous. The germline gives CDR1 SEHNR, CDR2 FQNEAQ (reference sequence). The germline V and J ends were trimmed by 10 bases and 5 bases, with 15 bases remaining between them. CDR3 size: 14 residues. The whole variable domain, filled in from reference TRBV7-9 and TRBJ1-6, reads DTGVSQNPRHKITKRGQNVTFRCDPISEHNRLYWYRQTLGQGPEFLTYFQNEAQLEKSRLLSDRFSAERPKGSFSTLEIQRTEQGDSAMYLCATTKSGNNSPLHFGNGTRLTVT.

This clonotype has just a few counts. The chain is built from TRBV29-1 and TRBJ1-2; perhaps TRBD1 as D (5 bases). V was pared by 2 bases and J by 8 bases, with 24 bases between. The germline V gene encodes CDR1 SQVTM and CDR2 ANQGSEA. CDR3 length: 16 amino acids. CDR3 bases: TGCAGCGTTGAATTCGGGACGCCGACTTCCCAGGTGGGCTACACCTTC. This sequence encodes CSVEFGTPTSQVGYTF.

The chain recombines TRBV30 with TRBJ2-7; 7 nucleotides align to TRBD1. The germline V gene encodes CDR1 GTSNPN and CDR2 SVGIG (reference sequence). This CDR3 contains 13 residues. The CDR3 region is CATGTELTYEQYF. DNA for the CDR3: TGTGCTACCGGGACAGAACTCACCTACGAGCAGTACTTC.